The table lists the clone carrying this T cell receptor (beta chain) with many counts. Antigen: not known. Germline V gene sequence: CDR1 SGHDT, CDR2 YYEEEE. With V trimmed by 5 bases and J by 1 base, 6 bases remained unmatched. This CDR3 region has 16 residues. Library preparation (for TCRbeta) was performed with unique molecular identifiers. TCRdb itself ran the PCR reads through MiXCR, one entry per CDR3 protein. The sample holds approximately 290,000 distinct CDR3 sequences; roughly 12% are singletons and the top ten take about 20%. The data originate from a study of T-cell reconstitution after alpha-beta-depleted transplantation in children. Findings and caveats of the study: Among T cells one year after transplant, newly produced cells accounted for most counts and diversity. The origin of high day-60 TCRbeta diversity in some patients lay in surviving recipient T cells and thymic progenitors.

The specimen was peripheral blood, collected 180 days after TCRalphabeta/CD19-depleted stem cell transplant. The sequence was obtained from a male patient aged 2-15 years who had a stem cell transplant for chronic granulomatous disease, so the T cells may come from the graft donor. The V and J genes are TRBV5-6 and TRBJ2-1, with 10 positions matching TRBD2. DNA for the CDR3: TGTGCCAGCAGACGTCTAGCGGGGGTTTCCTACAATGAGCAGTTCTTC. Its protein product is CASRRLAGVSYNEQFF.